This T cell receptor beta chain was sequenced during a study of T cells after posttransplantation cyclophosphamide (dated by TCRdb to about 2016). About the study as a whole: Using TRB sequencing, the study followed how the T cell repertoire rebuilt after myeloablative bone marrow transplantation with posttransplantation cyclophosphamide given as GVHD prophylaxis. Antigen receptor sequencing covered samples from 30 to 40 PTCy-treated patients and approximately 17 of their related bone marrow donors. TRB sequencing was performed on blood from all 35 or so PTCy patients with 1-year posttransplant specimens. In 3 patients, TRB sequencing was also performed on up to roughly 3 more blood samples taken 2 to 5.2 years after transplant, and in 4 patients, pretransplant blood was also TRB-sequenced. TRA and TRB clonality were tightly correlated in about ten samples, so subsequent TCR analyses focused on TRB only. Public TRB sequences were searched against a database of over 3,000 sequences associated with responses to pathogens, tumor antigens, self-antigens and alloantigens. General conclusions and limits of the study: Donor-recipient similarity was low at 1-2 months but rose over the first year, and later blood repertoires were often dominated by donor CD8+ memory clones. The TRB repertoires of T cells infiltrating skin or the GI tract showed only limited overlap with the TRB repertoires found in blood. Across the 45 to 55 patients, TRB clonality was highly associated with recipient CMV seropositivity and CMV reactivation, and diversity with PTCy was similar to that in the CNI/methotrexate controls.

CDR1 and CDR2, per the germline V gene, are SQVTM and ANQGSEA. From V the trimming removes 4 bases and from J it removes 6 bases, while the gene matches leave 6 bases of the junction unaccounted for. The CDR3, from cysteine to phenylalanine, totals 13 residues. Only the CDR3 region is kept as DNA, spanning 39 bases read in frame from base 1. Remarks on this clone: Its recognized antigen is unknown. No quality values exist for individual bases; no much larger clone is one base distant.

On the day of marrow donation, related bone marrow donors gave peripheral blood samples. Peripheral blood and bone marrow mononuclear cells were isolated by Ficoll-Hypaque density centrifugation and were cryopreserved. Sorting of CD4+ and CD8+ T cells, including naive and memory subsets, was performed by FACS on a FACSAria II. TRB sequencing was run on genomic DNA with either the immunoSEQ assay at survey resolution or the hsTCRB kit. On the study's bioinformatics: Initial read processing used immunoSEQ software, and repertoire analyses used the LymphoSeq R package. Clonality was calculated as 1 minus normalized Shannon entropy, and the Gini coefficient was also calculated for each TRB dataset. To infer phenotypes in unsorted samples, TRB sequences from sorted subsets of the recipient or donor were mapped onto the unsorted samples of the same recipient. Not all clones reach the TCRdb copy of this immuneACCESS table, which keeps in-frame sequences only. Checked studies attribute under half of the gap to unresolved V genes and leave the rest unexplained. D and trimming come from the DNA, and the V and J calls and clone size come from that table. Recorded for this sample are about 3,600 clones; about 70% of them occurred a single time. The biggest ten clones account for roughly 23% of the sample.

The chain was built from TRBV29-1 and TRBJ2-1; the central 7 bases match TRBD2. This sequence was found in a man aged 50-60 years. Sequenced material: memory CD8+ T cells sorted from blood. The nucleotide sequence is TGCAGCGTTGGGGGACTATCGGTCAATGAGCAGTTCTTC. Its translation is CSVGGLSVNEQFF.